This TCR beta chain was identified during a study of control samples from healthy donors and cancer patients. A note on this clone: Germline is not matched at one junction end, which may reflect a read error.

This CDR3 comprises 15 residues. Germline CDR1 reads SSHAT; CDR2 reads FNYEAQ (reference sequence). The method was immunoSEQ multiplex PCR; TCRdb's version includes in-frame clones alone and lacks a portion of them. The table lists approximately 49,000 clones, roughly 89% of them singletons. The clonotype was recovered from a man aged 35 to 55 with colorectal cancer. The rearrangement uses TRBV7-7 and TRBJ2-5, with 8 bases aligning to TRBD2. The sequencing input was PBMCs. CDR3 DNA sequence: TGTGCTAGCAGCTTGCAGCGGGAGCCTTATGAGACCCAGTACTTC. Protein product: CASSLQREPYETQYF.